The T cell receptor (beta chain) under discussion was sequenced for a study of shared clonotypes between healthy human individuals. General study points: Relative to clonotypes present in all four donors, those not shared had lower generation probabilities.

Clones were sequenced by immunoSEQ multiplex PCR, and TCRdb holds only the in-frame ones, with some missing. Here the sample spans approximately 1.5 million clones, about 98% being singletons. This CDR3 contains 16 residues. The V gene's germline CDR1 is MDHEN and CDR2 SYDVKM. V was clipped by 5 bases and J by 3 bases; unmatched bases: 9. Comment on this clone: Its antigen is unidentified.

The sequence was obtained from a man aged 30 to 39 in good health. The chain combines TRBV28 with TRBJ1-5, with 8 bases lining up with TRBD1. The sample was naive CD4+ T cells sorted from blood. Subset: CD45RA+ positively selected. CDR3 amino acids: CASSPLQGGPNQPQHF. In DNA form, the CDR3 reads TGTGCCAGCAGTCCGCTACAGGGGGGACCCAATCAGCCCCAGCATTTT.